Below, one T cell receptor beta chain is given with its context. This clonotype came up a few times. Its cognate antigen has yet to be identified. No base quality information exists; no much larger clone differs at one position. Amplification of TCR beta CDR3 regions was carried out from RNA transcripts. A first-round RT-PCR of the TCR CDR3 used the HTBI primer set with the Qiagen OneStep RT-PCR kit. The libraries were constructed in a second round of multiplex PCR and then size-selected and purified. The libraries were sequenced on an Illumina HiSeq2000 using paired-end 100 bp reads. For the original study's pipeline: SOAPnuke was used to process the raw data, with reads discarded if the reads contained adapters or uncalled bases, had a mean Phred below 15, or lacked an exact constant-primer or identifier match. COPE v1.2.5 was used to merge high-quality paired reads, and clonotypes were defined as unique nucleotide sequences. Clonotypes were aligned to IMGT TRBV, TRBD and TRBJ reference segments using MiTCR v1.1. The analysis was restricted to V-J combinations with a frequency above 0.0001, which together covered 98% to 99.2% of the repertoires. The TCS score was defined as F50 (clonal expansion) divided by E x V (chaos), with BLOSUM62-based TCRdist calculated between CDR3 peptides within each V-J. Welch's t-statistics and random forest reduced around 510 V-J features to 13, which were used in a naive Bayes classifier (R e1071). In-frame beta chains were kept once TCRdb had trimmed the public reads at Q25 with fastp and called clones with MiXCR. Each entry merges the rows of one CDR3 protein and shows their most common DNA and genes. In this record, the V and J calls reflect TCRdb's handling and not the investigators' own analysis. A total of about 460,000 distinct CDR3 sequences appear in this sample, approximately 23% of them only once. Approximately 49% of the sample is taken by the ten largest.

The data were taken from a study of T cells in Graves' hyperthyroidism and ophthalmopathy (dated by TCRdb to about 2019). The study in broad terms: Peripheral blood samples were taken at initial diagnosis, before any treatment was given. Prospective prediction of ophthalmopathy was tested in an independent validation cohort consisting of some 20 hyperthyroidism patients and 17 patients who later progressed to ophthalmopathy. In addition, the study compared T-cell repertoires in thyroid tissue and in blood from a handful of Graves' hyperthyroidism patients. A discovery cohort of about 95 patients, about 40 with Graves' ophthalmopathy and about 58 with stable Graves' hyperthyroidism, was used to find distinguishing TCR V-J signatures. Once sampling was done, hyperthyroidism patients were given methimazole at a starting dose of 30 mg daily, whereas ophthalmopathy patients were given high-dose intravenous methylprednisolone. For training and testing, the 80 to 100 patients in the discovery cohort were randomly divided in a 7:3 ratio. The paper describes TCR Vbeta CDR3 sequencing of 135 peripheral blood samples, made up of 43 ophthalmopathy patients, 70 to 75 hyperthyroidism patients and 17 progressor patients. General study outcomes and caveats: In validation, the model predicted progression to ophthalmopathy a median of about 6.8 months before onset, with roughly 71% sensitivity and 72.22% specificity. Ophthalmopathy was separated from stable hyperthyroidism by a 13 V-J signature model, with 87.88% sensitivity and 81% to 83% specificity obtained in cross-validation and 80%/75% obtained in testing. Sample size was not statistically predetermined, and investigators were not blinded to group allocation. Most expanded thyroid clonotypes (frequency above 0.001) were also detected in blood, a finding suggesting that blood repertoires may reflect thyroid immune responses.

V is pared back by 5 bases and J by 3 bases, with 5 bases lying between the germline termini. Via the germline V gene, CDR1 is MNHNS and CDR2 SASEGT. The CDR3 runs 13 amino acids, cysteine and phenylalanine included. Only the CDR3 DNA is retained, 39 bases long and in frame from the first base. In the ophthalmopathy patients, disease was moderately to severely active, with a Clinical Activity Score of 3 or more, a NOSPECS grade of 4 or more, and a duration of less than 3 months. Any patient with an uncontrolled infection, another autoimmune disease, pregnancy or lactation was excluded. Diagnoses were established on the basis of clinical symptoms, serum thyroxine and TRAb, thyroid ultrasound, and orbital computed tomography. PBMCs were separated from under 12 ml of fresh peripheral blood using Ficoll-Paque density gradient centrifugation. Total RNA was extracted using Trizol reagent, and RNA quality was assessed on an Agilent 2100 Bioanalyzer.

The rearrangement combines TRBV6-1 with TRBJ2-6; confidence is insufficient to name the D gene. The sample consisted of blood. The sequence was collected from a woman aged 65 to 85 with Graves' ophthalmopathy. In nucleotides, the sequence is TGTGCCAGCAGTTCAGGTGGGGCCAACGTCCTGACTTTC. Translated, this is CASSSGGANVLTF.